This TCR beta chain was identified in a study of T-cell memory formation after mild COVID-19. Germline trimming cut 9 bases from V and 5 bases from J; bases unmatched to any gene: 14. In germline, CDR1 is LNHDA, CDR2 SQIVND (reference sequence). The CDR3 covers 15 residues. Overall study results and limits: Nothing confirmed that second-wave clones peaking on day 37 were specific for SARS-CoV-2.

With regard to this clonotype: Its antigen remains unknown.

A single record per CDR3 protein comes from TCRdb applying MiXCR to the 5' RACE reads. The repertoire includes 350,000 to 400,000 distinct CDR3 sequences, 13% to 15% of them detected once, and around 22% sits in the top ten. The sample consisted of PBMCs or a T cell subset sorted from them (not recorded which). The V call is TRBV19, the J call TRBJ2-3; 7 positions match TRBD1. The source is a man between 18 and 35 years old who had mild COVID-19 (a few samples of this study predate the infection). Cell type and time point are not known. CDR3 in amino acids: CASQRFRGTGDTQYF. The CDR3 nucleotides are TGTGCCAGCCAAAGGTTCAGGGGGACCGGAGATACGCAGTATTTT.